These T cell receptor beta chains were read from a single sample in a study of T cell clonotyping in hematopoietic cell transplantation. Clones were sequenced by immunoSEQ multiplex PCR, and TCRdb holds only the in-frame ones, with some missing. The sample holds roughly 80,000 clones, about 96% seen once. The sample in question was peripheral blood mononuclear cells, obtained before stem cell transplant. Source of these receptors: a woman aged 50 to 60 with acute myeloid leukemia. Some clones in this sample may be carry-over from other donors' samples. The CDR3 runs from the conserved cysteine through the conserved F or W. The D gene is left open where the match is weak. Only part of the rows carry a size: once, few, many, or a class if the clone is expanded.

J: TRBJ1-5; D: NA; size: NA; V: TRBV2; CDR3: CASSGNNQPQHF; DNA: TGTGCCAGCAGTGGAAACAATCAGCCCCAGCATTTT
J: TRBJ2-7; D: TRBD2; size: NA; V: TRBV19; CDR3: CASSSRVAGYTYEQYF; DNA: TGTGCCAGTAGTTCACGGGTAGCGGGTTACACCTACGAGCAGTACTTC
J: TRBJ1-1; D: TRBD1; size: once; V: TRBV5-6; CDR3: CASTHRGKAFF; DNA: TGTGCCAGCACCCACAGGGGGAAGGCTTTCTTT
J: TRBJ1-1; D: NA; size: NA; V: TRBV27; CDR3: CASSMGHLNTEAFF; DNA: TGTGCCAGCAGTATGGGACATCTGAACACTGAAGCTTTCTTT
J: TRBJ2-3; D: NA; size: NA; V: TRBV27; CDR3: CASSAYSTDTQYF; DNA: TGTGCCAGCAGTGCATACAGTACAGATACGCAGTATTTT
J: TRBJ1-1; D: NA; size: NA; V: TRBV5-1; CDR3: CASSPWGVTEAFF; DNA: TGCGCCAGCAGCCCGTGGGGGGTTACTGAAGCTTTCTTT
J: TRBJ1-5; D: NA; size: NA; V: TRBV28; CDR3: CASSFSLGTHQPQHF; DNA: TGTGCCAGCAGTTTTAGTTTAGGGACCCATCAGCCCCAGCATTTT
J: TRBJ1-5; D: NA; size: few; V: TRBV19; CDR3: CASSTGNGQPQHF; DNA: TGTGCCAGTAGTACAGGGAATGGGCAGCCCCAGCATTTT
J: TRBJ1-2; D: TRBD1; size: NA; V: TRBV7-8; CDR3: CASSSPGQGRGGYTF; DNA: TGTGCCAGCAGCTCACCGGGACAGGGGCGAGGTGGCTACACCTTC
J: TRBJ1-5; D: TRBD1; size: NA; V: TRBV7-2; CDR3: CASSPDRVGGQPQHF; DNA: TGTGCCAGCAGCCCAGACAGGGTAGGAGGCCAGCCCCAGCATTTT
J: TRBJ1-1; D: NA; size: NA; V: TRBV6-5; CDR3: CAIEGGHEAFF; DNA: TGTGCCATAGAGGGGGGTCATGAAGCTTTCTTT
J: TRBJ2-1; D: TRBD2; size: once; V: TRBV25-1; CDR3: CASSGSGRAFDEQFF; DNA: TGTGCCAGCAGTGGTAGCGGGAGGGCCTTTGATGAGCAGTTCTTC
J: TRBJ2-7; D: NA; size: NA; V: TRBV30; CDR3: CAWSVLRSSYEQYF; DNA: TGTGCCTGGAGTGTACTTAGGAGCTCCTACGAGCAGTACTTC
J: TRBJ1-1; D: NA; size: NA; V: TRBV7-6; CDR3: CASSPGRGGTEAFF; DNA: TGTGCCAGCAGCCCAGGACGGGGGGGCACTGAAGCTTTCTTT
J: TRBJ1-4; D: NA; size: NA; V: TRBV5-4; CDR3: CASSPGQNLGREKLFF; DNA: TGTGCCAGCAGCCCGGGACAAAACTTAGGACGGGAAAAACTGTTTTTT
J: TRBJ2-3; D: NA; size: once; V: TRBV30; CDR3: CAWMAGLSTDTQYF; DNA: TGTGCCTGGATGGCAGGGCTAAGCACAGATACGCAGTATTTT
J: TRBJ1-2; D: NA; size: NA; V: TRBV5-1; CDR3: CASSLSGNNYGYTF; DNA: TGCGCCAGCAGCCTGTCCGGGAATAACTATGGCTACACCTTC
J: TRBJ1-1; D: TRBD1; size: once; V: TRBV19; CDR3: CASSVTGGYTEAFF; DNA: TGTGCCAGTAGTGTGACAGGGGGTTACACTGAAGCTTTCTTT
J: TRBJ1-6; D: NA; size: once; V: TRBV5-8; CDR3: CASNRRGGRDSPLHF; DNA: TGTGCCAGCAACCGACGAGGGGGTAGGGATTCACCCCTCCACTTT
J: TRBJ2-2; D: TRBD2; size: NA; V: TRBV5-1; CDR3: CASSLVGLAGGNTGELFF; DNA: TGCGCCAGCAGCTTGGTGGGACTAGCGGGAGGAAACACCGGGGAGCTGTTTTTT
J: TRBJ1-1; D: TRBD1; size: NA; V: TRBV5-1; CDR3: CASSLDRGEAFF; DNA: TGCGCCAGCAGCTTGGACAGGGGCGAAGCTTTCTTT
J: TRBJ2-7; D: TRBD1; size: NA; V: TRBV19; CDR3: CATSRQGAAGEQYF; DNA: TGTGCCACCTCGCGTCAGGGGGCGGCGGGGGAGCAGTACTTC
J: TRBJ2-3; D: NA; size: once; V: TRBV7-2; CDR3: CASSLDRWASTDTQYF; DNA: TGTGCCAGCAGCTTAGACAGGTGGGCTAGCACAGATACGCAGTATTTT
J: TRBJ2-4; D: TRBD2; size: NA; V: TRBV11-3; CDR3: CASSLAGDIQYF; DNA: TGTGCCAGCAGCCTAGCGGGTGACATTCAGTACTTC
J: TRBJ2-1; D: TRBD2; size: NA; V: TRBV6-5; CDR3: CASSYSGGVANEQFF; DNA: TGTGCCAGCAGTTACTCGGGAGGGGTGGCCAATGAGCAGTTCTTC
J: TRBJ2-1; D: TRBD2; size: NA; V: TRBV4-1; CDR3: CASRLTSGYNEQFF; DNA: TGCGCCAGCAGACTGACTAGCGGATACAATGAGCAGTTCTTC
J: TRBJ1-1; D: NA; size: NA; V: TRBV7-6; CDR3: CASSSGITEAFF; DNA: TGTGCCAGCAGCTCCGGAATAACTGAAGCTTTCTTT
J: TRBJ1-2; D: NA; size: NA; V: TRBV19; CDR3: CASGSLDNYGYTF; DNA: TGTGCCAGTGGATCGCTCGACAACTATGGCTACACCTTC
J: TRBJ1-4; D: NA; size: NA; V: TRBV30; CDR3: CAWSPGQKLFF; DNA: TGTGCCTGGAGTCCGGGACAAAAACTGTTTTTT
J: TRBJ2-5; D: NA; size: NA; V: TRBV10-2; CDR3: CASSPAGRQETQYF; DNA: TGCGCCAGCAGTCCCGCGGGGCGCCAAGAGACCCAGTACTTC
J: TRBJ2-2; D: TRBD2; size: NA; V: TRBV10-3; CDR3: CAISEGGRAGPGELFF; DNA: TGTGCCATCAGTGAGGGCGGGAGGGCCGGCCCCGGGGAGCTGTTTTTT
J: TRBJ1-2; D: NA; size: NA; V: TRBV25-1; CDR3: CASSELGGVNYGYTF; DNA: TGTGCCAGCAGTGAATTAGGGGGGGTGAACTATGGCTACACCTTC
J: TRBJ2-2; D: TRBD1; size: NA; V: TRBV7-3; CDR3: CASSLRGTGVGELFF; DNA: TGTGCCAGCAGCTTAAGGGGGACAGGGGTCGGGGAGCTGTTTTTT
J: TRBJ2-3; D: TRBD2; size: NA; V: TRBV2; CDR3: CASSEGDYTDTQYF; DNA: TGTGCCAGCAGTGAAGGGGACTACACAGATACGCAGTATTTT
J: TRBJ1-1; D: NA; size: NA; V: TRBV19; CDR3: CASKEGFGAFF; DNA: TGTGCCAGTAAGGAAGGGTTTGGAGCTTTCTTT
J: TRBJ2-7; D: TRBD1; size: NA; V: TRBV4-1; CDR3: CASSLMRTGTGASYEQYF; DNA: TGCGCCAGCAGCCTTATGCGTACCGGGACAGGGGCCTCCTACGAGCAGTACTTC
J: TRBJ1-2; D: NA; size: NA; V: TRBV30; CDR3: CAWSDFSYGYTF; DNA: TGTGCCTGGAGTGACTTCAGCTATGGCTACACCTTC
J: TRBJ2-5; D: TRBD1; size: NA; V: TRBV5-4; CDR3: CASSLGGQGAETQYF; DNA: TGTGCCAGCAGCTTGGGGGGACAGGGAGCCGAGACCCAGTACTTC
J: TRBJ1-2; D: TRBD1; size: NA; V: TRBV4-1; CDR3: CASSHGQGDYGYTF; DNA: TGCGCCAGCAGCCATGGACAGGGGGACTATGGCTACACCTTC
J: TRBJ2-2; D: NA; size: NA; V: TRBV30; CDR3: CAWRGVSLNTGELFF; DNA: TGTGCCTGGAGGGGGGTTAGCCTGAACACCGGGGAGCTGTTTTTT
J: TRBJ2-5; D: NA; size: NA; V: TRBV9; CDR3: CASSVVRQETQYF; DNA: TGTGCCAGCAGCGTAGTCCGCCAAGAGACCCAGTACTTC
J: TRBJ2-7; D: TRBD1; size: NA; V: TRBV19; CDR3: CASSPGQGPYEQYF; DNA: TGTGCCAGTAGTCCCGGACAGGGCCCCTACGAGCAGTACTTC
J: TRBJ1-4; D: NA; size: NA; V: TRBV7-9; CDR3: CASRTVGEKLFF; DNA: TGTGCCAGCAGGACAGTGGGTGAAAAACTGTTTTTT
J: TRBJ1-1; D: TRBD1; size: few; V: TRBV6-5; CDR3: CASIRAGGGNTEAFF; DNA: TGTGCCAGCATTAGGGCAGGGGGGGGGAACACTGAAGCTTTCTTT
J: TRBJ1-3; D: TRBD1; size: NA; V: TRBV14; CDR3: CASSRQGAGNTIYF; DNA: TGTGCCAGCAGCAGACAGGGGGCTGGAAACACCATATATTTT
J: TRBJ2-7; D: NA; size: NA; V: TRBV29-1; CDR3: CSVTQSSYEQYF; DNA: TGCAGCGTTACGCAGAGCTCCTACGAGCAGTACTTC
J: TRBJ2-1; D: NA; size: NA; V: TRBV2; CDR3: CASSDVGNNEQFF; DNA: TGTGCCAGCAGTGATGTCGGTAACAATGAGCAGTTCTTC
J: TRBJ1-5; D: NA; size: NA; V: TRBV5-1; CDR3: CASSLTGQSNQPQHF; DNA: TGCGCCAGCAGCTTAACGGGGCAGAGCAATCAGCCCCAGCATTTT
J: TRBJ2-3; D: NA; size: NA; V: TRBV15; CDR3: CATSRGFSTDTQYF; DNA: TGTGCCACCAGCAGAGGGTTTAGCACAGATACGCAGTATTTT
J: TRBJ1-5; D: NA; size: NA; V: TRBV27; CDR3: CASSRHVDQPQHF; DNA: TGTGCCAGCAGTCGACACGTCGACCAGCCCCAGCATTTT
J: TRBJ2-2; D: TRBD1; size: once; V: TRBV5-6; CDR3: CASRRTGGGYLNTGELFF; DNA: TGTGCCAGCAGGCGAACAGGGGGCGGCTATTTGAACACCGGGGAGCTGTTTTTT
J: TRBJ2-7; D: NA; size: NA; V: TRBV5-8; CDR3: CASSLEGVSSYEQYF; DNA: TGTGCCAGCAGCTTAGAGGGGGTCAGCTCCTACGAGCAGTACTTC
J: TRBJ1-3; D: NA; size: NA; V: TRBV7-9; CDR3: CASTVGSFGNTIYF; DNA: TGTGCCAGCACCGTAGGATCCTTTGGAAACACCATATATTTT
J: TRBJ2-1; D: TRBD2; size: NA; V: TRBV15; CDR3: CATSRRVSGRAGSSYNEQFF; DNA: TGTGCCACCAGCAGAAGAGTAAGCGGGAGGGCCGGGAGCTCCTACAATGAGCAGTTCTTC